The next 25 T cell receptor beta chains were all read from a single sample in a study of early T cells in non-severe SARS-CoV-2 infection. TCRdb itself ran the 5' RACE reads through MiXCR, one entry per CDR3 protein. The data hold about 97,000 distinct CDR3 sequences, with under 15% observed a single time. Sequencing used whole blood. Receptor source: an adult who was a healthcare worker with PCR-confirmed SARS-CoV-2 infection or an uninfected control (not recorded which).

This clonotype was observed at least ten times. J is TRBJ2-7 and V is TRBV28; TRBD1 is a possible D gene (5 bases). The CDR3 runs 18 residues. Germline CDR1 reads MDHEN; CDR2 reads SYDVKM. Trimming took off 5 bases at V and 0 bases at J, with 23 bases between the two ends. CDR3 sequence reads: CASSTQIRRAGISYEQYF. For the CDR3, the DNA is TGTGCCAGCAGTACTCAAATTAGAAGGGCAGGGATCTCCTACGAGCAGTACTTC.

DNA for the CDR3: TGTGCCAGTAGTATAAGGGCGGGGAGTGGCCCTAATGAGCAGTTCTTC. Protein sequence: CASSIRAGSGPNEQFF. This chain connects TRBV19 to TRBJ2-1; a possible D gene is TRBD2 (6 bases). The ends were cut back, 2 bases at V and 7 bases at J, with 18 bases in the middle. This CDR3 has 16 residues. CDR1 is LNHDA, CDR2 SQIVND, per germline (reference sequence).

This clonotype was detected ten times or more. The J gene is TRBJ1-6, the V gene TRBV7-9; D is undetermined. V was pared by 3 bases and J by 8 bases, with 8 bases between. CDR1 is SEHNR and CDR2 is FQNEAQ in the germline V gene (reference sequence). The CDR3 runs 13 residues. CDR3 in DNA: TGTGCCAGCAGCTTGGGCAGTGATTCACCCCTCCACTTT. Amino acids: CASSLGSDSPLHF.

The chain couples TRBV11-2 to TRBJ2-1; 9 bases are a match to TRBD2. The length of the CDR3 is 13 residues. Germline assignment: CDR1 SGHAT and CDR2 FQNNGV. Here the CDR3 DNA reads TGTGCTCTCGGGCGGGAGGGAGTCGATGAGCAGTTCTTC. Encoded protein: CALGREGVDEQFF.

The chain recombines TRBV5-4 with TRBJ2-3; 13 bases are a match to TRBD2. The CDR3 has 16 residues. Germline CDR1 reads SGHNT; CDR2 reads YYREEE (reference sequence). V lost 7 bases to trimming and J lost 1 base; unmatched junction nucleotides: 6. This chain's CDR3 is CASGTSGRAGTDTQYF. CDR3 nucleotides: TGTGCCAGCGGAACTAGCGGGAGGGCCGGCACAGATACGCAGTATTTT.

At least ten counts were recorded for this clonotype. The chain has TRBV4-3 and TRBJ2-3; TRBD2 might be the D (6 bases). The CDR3 runs 14 residues. The germline V gene encodes CDR1 LGHNA and CDR2 YSLEER. The germline V and J ends were trimmed by 3 bases and 1 base, with 8 bases remaining between them. CDR3 sequence (DNA): TGCGCCAGCAGCCACCGCGGGGGCACAGATACGCAGTATTTT. Encoded protein: CASSHRGGTDTQYF.

The chain has TRBV6-6 and TRBJ1-1; 7 nucleotides align to TRBD1. Germline loops: CDR1 MNHNY, CDR2 SVGAGI (reference sequence). The CDR3 contains 15 residues. The V gene end was trimmed by 2 bases and the J gene end by 0 bases; junction bases not matched to a gene: 3. The CDR3 bases are TGTGCCAGCAGTTACGAGGGGGCGGTGAACACTGAAGCTTTCTTT. Residues: CASSYEGAVNTEAFF.

The chain has TRBV6-1 and TRBJ1-3; TRBD1 matches at 7 bases. The CDR3 spans 14 residues. V shed 2 bases, J shed 7 bases, and the junction held 5 bases outside the gene matches. Germline V lookup: CDR1 MNHNS, CDR2 SASEGT. The CDR3 protein is CASSETGARNTIYF. For the CDR3, the DNA is TGTGCCAGCAGTGAAACAGGGGCTCGGAACACCATATATTTT.

This clonotype occurred many times. The gene calls are TRBV19 and TRBJ2-7; 10 bases agree with TRBD1. After removal of 5 bases from V and 3 bases from J, the junction contained 4 bases not matched to a gene. Germline V CDR1 and CDR2: LNHDA, SQIVND (reference sequence). The CDR3 extends over 14 amino acids. DNA of the CDR3: TGTGCCAGTAGTCTGGGACAGGGGATCTACGAGCAGTACTTC. This encodes CASSLGQGIYEQYF.

The rearrangement joins TRBV29-1 to TRBJ1-1; D is possibly TRBD1 (5 bases). The CDR3 extends over 14 amino acids. Trimming took off 6 bases at V and 0 bases at J, with 14 bases between the two ends. The germline V gene encodes CDR1 SQVTM and CDR2 ANQGSEA. CDR3 amino acids: CSVRGRQMNTEAFF. As DNA, the CDR3 is TGCAGCGTGAGGGGACGACAAATGAACACTGAAGCTTTCTTT.

This clonotype was counted a few times. This sequence joins TRBV2 and TRBJ2-7; tentatively, D is TRBD2 (6 bases). Trimming took off 3 bases at V and 3 bases at J, with 9 bases between the two ends. Germline V gene data show CDR1 as SNHLY and CDR2 as FYNNEI. The CDR3 is made up of 13 amino acids. In DNA form, the CDR3 reads TGTGCCAGCAGTGATATTAGCGGCTACGAGCAGTACTTC. Protein sequence: CASSDISGYEQYF.

This clonotype occurred a few times. The chain links TRBV6-1 to TRBJ1-4; 9 bases match TRBD1. Looked up from germline, CDR1 is MNHNS and CDR2 is SASEGT. The length of the CDR3 is 15 residues. Unmatched junction bases numbered 8, after V lost 5 bases and J lost 7 bases. The CDR3 DNA sequence: TGTGCCAGCAGTCCTACAGGGGGCGGGGGTGAAAAACTGTTTTTT. It is translated as CASSPTGGGGEKLFF.

The gene calls are TRBV7-9 and TRBJ2-2, with D possibly TRBD1 on 6 matching bases. V dropped 5 bases and J dropped 2 bases, with 9 bases sitting between them. Germline loops: CDR1 SEHNR, CDR2 FQNEAQ (reference sequence). The CDR3 sequence is 14 residues long. The CDR3 region has the DNA TGTGCCAGCAGCAAGGACAGCAACACCGGGGAGCTGTTTTTT. Translating it yields CASSKDSNTGELFF.

In this sample, this clonotype turned up many times. This chain links TRBV29-1 with TRBJ1-2; the D is unclear. V lost 2 bases and J 8 bases, leaving 9 bases between the germline ends. The CDR3 extends over 11 amino acids. Germline CDR1 SQVTM, CDR2 ANQGSEA. CDR3 sequence: CSVEITGGYTF. In DNA form, the CDR3 reads TGCAGCGTTGAAATAACGGGAGGCTACACCTTC.

The V and J genes are TRBV29-1 and TRBJ1-1; D is perhaps TRBD1 (5 bases). The CDR3 length is 14 residues. Trimming removed 0 bases from V and 3 bases from J, with 11 bases in between. The germline V gene encodes CDR1 SQVTM and CDR2 ANQGSEA. CDR3 DNA: TGCAGCGTTGAAGAGGCGACAGCTGACACTGAAGCTTTCTTT. This gives the protein CSVEEATADTEAFF.

This clonotype was seen many times. V is TRBV5-1 and J is TRBJ2-5; D call uncertain. Trimming stripped 2 bases from V and 0 bases from J, with 5 bases between. The CDR3 length is 13 residues. Germline values: CDR1 SGHRS, CDR2 YFSETQ. The CDR3 DNA reads as TGCGCCAGCAGCTTCGGGTACCAAGAGACCCAGTACTTC. Its protein product is CASSFGYQETQYF.

This clonotype was picked up a small number of times. This chain joins TRBV29-1 and TRBJ2-3; possibly TRBD2 for D (5 bases). This CDR3 contains 12 residues. Between the trimmed V and J ends, which lost 6 bases and 5 bases, there was a span of 12 bases. The germline V gene has CDR1 SQVTM and CDR2 ANQGSEA. CDR3 DNA: TGCAGCGTGGAACCGGACTTAGATACGCAGTATTTT. Encoded protein: CSVEPDLDTQYF.

This clonotype was detected many times. The chain has TRBV6-1 and TRBJ1-4; D is ambiguous. The CDR3 has 12 amino acids. The germline CDR1 and CDR2 sequences are MNHNS and SASEGT. Trimming left V 8 bases short and J 8 bases short, with 12 bases between. The CDR3 is CASSLGPEKLFF. The CDR3 DNA sequence: TGTGCCAGCTCTCTCGGGCCGGAAAAACTGTTTTTT.

This clonotype was counted at least ten times. This chain links TRBV24-1 with TRBJ2-1, with D unresolved. This CDR3 is built from 13 residues. Trimming removed 3 bases from V and 2 bases from J, with 4 bases in between. Germline values: CDR1 KGHDR, CDR2 SFDVKD. The CDR3 sequence: CATSDGPYNEQFF. The CDR3 DNA reads as TGTGCCACCAGTGATGGTCCCTACAATGAGCAGTTCTTC.

In its sample, this clonotype was seen many times. The chain couples TRBV7-2 to TRBJ2-1; the D gene is possibly TRBD1 (6 bases). The germline V gene encodes CDR1 SGHTA and CDR2 FQGNSA. The CDR3 extends over 14 amino acids. Trimming stripped 4 bases from V and 5 bases from J, with 12 bases between. The CDR3 region has the DNA TGTGCCAGCAGCTCCCCCGGACAGCACAATGAGCAGTTCTTC. Its protein product is CASSSPGQHNEQFF.

This clonotype was observed at least ten times. V usage is TRBV20-1 and J usage is TRBJ1-5; 7 nucleotides line up with TRBD1. After removal of 3 bases from V and 1 base from J, the junction contained 6 bases not matched to a gene. CDR1 is DFQATT and CDR2 is SNEGSKA in the germline V gene (reference sequence). This CDR3 comprises 15 residues. CDR3 sequence: CSASRQGGSNQPQHF. The CDR3 bases are TGCAGTGCTAGCCGACAGGGAGGCAGCAATCAGCCCCAGCATTTT.

This clonotype was detected only a few times. This chain joins TRBV20-1 and TRBJ1-5, with D unresolved. CDR3 length: 13 amino acids. V was shortened by 8 bases and J by 0 bases, with 11 bases between the two germline ends. The germline gives CDR1 DFQATT, CDR2 SNEGSKA (reference sequence). This CDR3 reads CSCCGFSNQPQHF. In DNA, the CDR3 is TGCAGTTGTTGTGGGTTTAGCAATCAGCCCCAGCATTTT.

This clonotype was picked up one time. The chain has TRBV5-1 and TRBJ1-1; 7 bases line up with TRBD1. Germline V gene data show CDR1 as SGHRS and CDR2 as YFSETQ. The CDR3 has 12 residues. Trimming took 0 bases from V and 8 from J; bases not matched to a gene: 1. CDR3 amino acids: CASSLGDSEAFF. The CDR3 region has the DNA TGCGCCAGCAGCTTGGGGGACAGCGAAGCTTTCTTT.

This chain joins TRBV2 and TRBJ2-6, with 8 bases fitting TRBD1. Germline V lookup: CDR1 SNHLY, CDR2 FYNNEI. The CDR3 consists of 16 residues. The V and J ends lost 9 bases and 1 base, in that order; junction bases with no gene match: 8. The CDR3 sequence: CASNAGGWSGANVLTF. CDR3 sequence (DNA): TGTGCCAGTAACGCAGGGGGCTGGTCTGGGGCCAACGTCCTGACTTTC.

This clonotype was observed many times. V and J are TRBV7-8 and TRBJ2-5; D not certain. This CDR3 has 14 residues. The V gene lost 2 bases and the J gene lost 1 base, with 8 bases spanning the gap. Germline loops: CDR1 SGHVS, CDR2 FQNEAQ. CDR3 in DNA: TGTGCCAGCAGCTTAACTCAGCTCCAAGAGACCCAGTACTTC. This gives the protein CASSLTQLQETQYF.